Sequencing of this T cell receptor beta chain was carried out in a study of blood T cell repertoires in COVID-19. Looking at the study overall: Sites in the United States, Italy and Spain provided acute and convalescent COVID-19 samples. PBMCs, B-cell-depleted T cells, or T cells provided the cDNA or gDNA that made up the material.

The authors' processing: Estimates of nucleated cell counts were drawn from the amplification of reference gene primers. The table came from immunoSEQ multiplex PCR; TCRdb's copy has only in-frame clones and leaves some out. Clone size and the V and J calls come from that table; the DNA yielded D and trimming. The sample contains 120,000 to 150,000 clones, 79% of which appear only once. The CDR3 has 11 amino acids. CDR1 is MNHEY, CDR2 SVGAGI, per germline. Trimming pared 6 bases from V and 7 bases from J, leaving 9 bases between. Sample: peripheral blood. The V call is TRBV6-5, the J call TRBJ1-1; D uncertain. The clonotype comes from a man between 60 and 75 years old with acute or convalescent COVID-19. The CDR3 sequence: CASSTALEAFF. Here the CDR3 DNA reads TGTGCCAGCAGCACCGCACTTGAAGCTTTCTTT.